Listed below are T cell receptor beta chains from one sample, sequenced in a study of blood T cell repertoires in COVID-19. Using immunoSEQ multiplex PCR, the repertoire was profiled, and TCRdb retains in-frame clones only, with some absent. The data show about 100,000 clones, 70% to 80% seen once. The sequenced sample was peripheral blood. All receptors come from a man aged 70 or older with active or convalescent COVID-19. The CDR3 runs from the conserved cysteine through the conserved F or W. D genes are given only for firm matches. Where a row states a size, it is once, few, many or the class of an expanded clone; other rows omit it.

j_call v_call clone_size d_call cdr3_aa cdr3_nt
TRBJ2-7 TRBV7-2 NA NA CASSFWGGEQYF TGTGCCAGCAGCTTTTGGGGCGGCGAGCAGTACTTC
TRBJ1-1 TRBV2 NA NA CASSGGEARNTEAFF TGTGCCAGCAGTGGAGGCGAGGCCCGGAACACTGAAGCTTTCTTT
TRBJ1-3 TRBV7-8 NA NA CASSSSTGSGNTIYF TGTGCCAGCAGCTCCTCGACAGGCTCTGGAAACACCATATATTTT
TRBJ2-3 TRBV24-1 few TRBD2 CGEIAGDTDTQYF TGTGGTGAGATCGCGGGAGATACAGATACGCAGTATTTT
TRBJ1-3 TRBV4-1 NA TRBD1 CASSQDWTGAADTIYF TGCGCCAGCAGCCAAGATTGGACAGGGGCTGCAGACACCATATATTTT
TRBJ2-1 TRBV6-2/TRBV6-3 NA TRBD2 CASSYPREAYNEQFF TGTGCCAGCAGTTACCCCCGGGAGGCGTACAATGAGCAGTTCTTC
TRBJ2-1 TRBV9 NA NA CASSVDEEQFF TGTGCCAGCAGCGTAGATGAGGAGCAGTTCTTC
TRBJ2-1 TRBV29-1 NA NA CSGLEGESYNEQFF TGCAGCGGGCTGGAGGGCGAATCCTACAATGAGCAGTTCTTC
TRBJ1-1 TRBV11-2 NA TRBD1 CASSFSRDRNTEAFF TGTGCCAGCAGCTTTAGCCGGGACAGGAACACTGAAGCTTTCTTT
TRBJ2-3 TRBV19 NA TRBD1 CASRWKGQGADTQYF TGTGCCAGTAGATGGAAGGGACAGGGGGCAGATACGCAGTATTTT
TRBJ1-6 TRBV11-2 NA NA CASSNPPGEYNSPLHF TGTGCCAGCAGCAACCCTCCGGGAGAGTATAATTCACCCCTCCACTTT
TRBJ1-2 TRBV25-1 NA TRBD1 CASSDAPGTGFSYGYTF TGTGCCAGCAGTGACGCTCCCGGGACAGGATTTTCCTATGGCTACACCTTC
TRBJ2-3 TRBV3-1/TRBV3-2 NA NA CASSQGGLHLSSTDTQYF TGTGCCAGCAGCCAAGGTGGGCTACACTTGTCTAGCACAGATACGCAGTATTTT
TRBJ1-3 TRBV7-8 NA NA CASSPYSDRRSGNTIYF TGTGCCAGCAGCCCCTACTCTGACAGGCGCTCTGGAAACACCATATATTTT
TRBJ2-2 TRBV19 NA NA CASSAGWNTGELFF TGTGCCAGTAGTGCGGGGTGGAACACCGGGGAGCTGTTTTTT
TRBJ2-2 TRBV7-2 many TRBD2 CASSLWTSGTNTGELFF TGTGCCAGCAGCTTATGGACTAGCGGAACGAACACCGGGGAGCTGTTTTTT
TRBJ1-5 TRBV7-9 few TRBD1 CASSLAGGAGGDVDQPQHF TGTGCCAGCAGCTTAGCGGGGGGAGCAGGGGGCGATGTGGATCAGCCCCAGCATTTT
TRBJ2-7 TRBV13 once TRBD2 CASSPSSSGEQYF TGTGCCAGCAGCCCAAGTTCTAGCGGGGAGCAGTACTTC
TRBJ1-1 TRBV7-9 NA TRBD1 CASSRMDRRAFF TGTGCCAGCAGCCGCATGGACAGGCGGGCTTTCTTT
TRBJ2-3 TRBV19 NA TRBD2 CASSIGPLAGGPGADTQYF TGTGCCAGTAGTATAGGTCCACTAGCGGGGGGGCCAGGGGCAGATACGCAGTATTTT
TRBJ2-2 TRBV6-1 NA TRBD2 CASSAETSGATNTGELFF TGTGCCAGCAGTGCCGAGACTAGCGGGGCTACGAACACCGGGGAGCTGTTTTTT
TRBJ2-7 TRBV27 few NA CASSLQYSYEQYF TGTGCCAGCAGTTTACAGTACTCCTACGAGCAGTACTTC
TRBJ2-7 TRBV3-1/TRBV3-2 NA TRBD2 CASSHGTSYEQYF TGTGCCAGCAGCCACGGGACTAGCTACGAGCAGTACTTC
TRBJ1-5 TRBV19 NA NA CASTVGVVQPQHF TGTGCCAGTACCGTCGGGGTGGTTCAGCCCCAGCATTTT
TRBJ2-3 TRBV28 NA TRBD1 CASSLSLRGTGTHQPSTDTQYF TGTGCCAGCAGTTTGAGTTTGCGGGGGACAGGGACCCATCAACCTAGCACAGATACGCAGTATTTT
TRBJ2-2 TRBV27 NA TRBD2 CASSLFGRAPGELFF TGTGCCAGCAGTTTATTCGGGAGGGCCCCCGGGGAGCTGTTTTTT
TRBJ1-5 TRBV27 NA NA CASSWGVNQPQHF TGTGCCAGCAGCTGGGGGGTTAATCAGCCCCAGCATTTT
TRBJ2-1 TRBV7-2 NA TRBD1 CASSLAIQGAGANEQFF TGTGCCAGCAGCTTAGCGATACAGGGGGCCGGGGCCAATGAGCAGTTCTTC
TRBJ2-1 TRBV19 NA NA CASSLPGTSSGNEQFF TGTGCCAGTAGTCTCCCTGGGACATCTTCGGGTAATGAGCAGTTCTTC
TRBJ1-4 TRBV4-2 NA TRBD1 CASSQAPTGGTTNEKLFF TGTGCCAGCAGCCAAGCCCCGACAGGGGGCACAACTAATGAAAAACTGTTTTTT
TRBJ2-2 TRBV9 NA NA CASSVGTARSGELFF TGTGCCAGCAGCGTTGGGACTGCCAGGTCCGGGGAGCTGTTTTTT
TRBJ2-5 TRBV7-9 NA NA CASSLGRGLETQYF TGTGCCAGCAGCTTAGGGCGGGGGCTAGAGACCCAGTACTTC
TRBJ1-4 TRBV6-2/TRBV6-3 NA TRBD1 CASSYSPGQFNEKLFF TGTGCCAGCAGTTACTCTCCGGGACAGTTTAATGAAAAACTGTTTTTT
TRBJ2-3 TRBV4-1 NA TRBD2 CASSQEPTSSAPDTQYF TGCGCCAGCAGCCAAGAACCGACTAGCTCTGCCCCAGATACGCAGTATTTT
TRBJ2-7 TRBV6-5 NA NA CASSSHIRGSYEQYF TGTGCCAGCAGCTCCCATATCAGAGGTTCCTACGAGCAGTACTTC
TRBJ2-1 TRBV7-7 NA TRBD2 CASSLAGGSNEQFF TGTGCTAGCAGCTTAGCGGGAGGAAGCAATGAGCAGTTCTTC
TRBJ1-6 TRBV9 NA TRBD1 CASSEGQANSPLHF TGTGCCAGCAGCGAGGGACAGGCTAATTCACCCCTCCACTTT
TRBJ1-2 TRBV19 NA TRBD1 CASSIAGTDGYTF TGTGCCAGTAGTATAGCCGGGACAGATGGCTACACCTTC
TRBJ2-2 TRBV4-1 NA NA CASSQPFNTGELFF TGCGCCAGCAGCCAACCTTTCAACACCGGGGAGCTGTTTTTT
TRBJ1-5 TRBV4-3 NA NA CASSQDGGENQPQHF TGCGCCAGCAGCCAAGATGGAGGGGAGAACCAGCCCCAGCATTTT
TRBJ1-3 TRBV19 NA NA CASSIRSSGNTIYF TGTGCCAGTAGTATTAGAAGCTCTGGAAACACCATATATTTT
TRBJ1-1 TRBV10-3 NA TRBD1 CAISESGTGSPTFF TGTGCCATCAGTGAGTCTGGGACAGGGAGTCCGACATTCTTT
TRBJ1-3 TRBV9 NA NA CASSAQGSVAGNTIYF TGTGCCAGCAGCGCCCAGGGGAGCGTCGCTGGAAACACCATATATTTT
TRBJ2-5 TRBV7-6 NA TRBD2 CASSLVGWAGGEETQYF TGTGCCAGCAGCTTAGTAGGCTGGGCGGGGGGAGAGGAGACCCAGTACTTC
TRBJ1-3 TRBV3-1/TRBV3-2 once NA CASSQDRISGNTIYF TGTGCCAGCAGCCAGGACAGAATCTCTGGAAACACCATATATTTT